The next 23 T cell receptor beta chains were all read from a single sample in a study of control samples from healthy donors and cancer patients. Here immunoSEQ multiplex PCR was the method, and the copy in TCRdb shows in-frame clones only, minus some. This sample has approximately 150,000 clones; about 90% occur once, and the top ten carry around 1.6%. Specimen: blood. The source of these receptors is a man between 18 and 29 years old in good health.

The CDR3 is CASSKLALNSPLHF. The CDR3 DNA reads as TGTGCCAGCAGCAAACTGGCCCTTAATTCACCCCTCCACTTT. V gene TRBV21-1 combines with J gene TRBJ1-6; no DNA check was done on the table's D call, TRBD1. TRBV21-1 is deemed a pseudogene. The CDR3 totals 14 residues.

The V call is TRBV6-5, the J call TRBJ2-1; D ambiguous. The germline gives CDR1 MNHEY, CDR2 SVGAGI. Between the trimmed V and J ends, which lost 4 bases and 7 bases, there was a span of 11 bases. The CDR3 length is 13 residues. DNA for the CDR3: TGTGCCAGCAGTTCGAGTAGGGTAAATGAGCAGTTCTTC. Translating gives CASSSSRVNEQFF.

CDR3 nucleotide sequence: TGTGCCAGCAGCAAAGAGGTAGGGCCCGAGCAGTACTTC. It specifies CASSKEVGPEQYF. The chain links TRBV21-1 to TRBJ2-7. TRBV21-1 is a recognized pseudogene. The CDR3 length is 13 residues.

V gene TRBV6-5 combines with J gene TRBJ2-4, with D maybe TRBD1 (6 bases). Germline-derived CDR1 and CDR2 are MNHEY and SVGAGI. V lost 6 bases to trimming and J lost 3 bases, with 12 bases between them. This CDR3 is built from 14 residues. Written as DNA, the CDR3 is TGTGCCAGCAGCTACAGGGTGGGCAAAAACATTCAGTACTTC. It yields the protein CASSYRVGKNIQYF.

This clone was seen only a few times. The chain links TRBV5-1 to TRBJ1-6; D call uncertain. Trimming shortened V by 1 base and J by 3 bases, and 5 bases separated the two germline ends. CDR3 length equals 14 residues. Germline V gene lookup returns CDR1 SGHRS and CDR2 YFSETQ. CDR3 region: CASSLMLYNSPLHF. The CDR3 DNA follows: TGCGCCAGCAGCTTGATGCTCTATAATTCACCCCTCCACTTT. Using reference TRBV5-1 and TRBJ1-6 for the parts outside the CDR3, the full variable domain is KAGVTQTPRYLIKTRGQQVTLSCSPISGHRSVSWYQQTPGQGLQFLFEYFSETQRNKGNFPGRFSGRQFSNSRSEMNVSTLELGDSALYLCASSLMLYNSPLHFGNGTRLTVT.

The chain couples TRBV9 to TRBJ2-3; D is unresolved. The V end lost 0 bases, the J end lost 0 bases, and 11 bases lay between the germline ends. Germline CDR1 is SGDLS and CDR2 is YYNGEE. This CDR3 has 16 residues. In DNA form, the CDR3 reads TGTGCCAGCAGCGTAGGTGTCAGACCTAGCACAGATACGCAGTATTTT. Translating it yields CASSVGVRPSTDTQYF.

The chain links TRBV30 to TRBJ2-7; the D gene is possibly TRBD1 (5 bases). The length of the CDR3 is 12 residues. Germline CDR1 and CDR2: GTSNPN and SVGIG (reference sequence). Trimming removed 5 bases from V and 6 bases from J, with 14 bases in between. In nucleotides, the CDR3 is TGTGCCTGGGGCCTCCAGGGCGGCGAGCAGTACTTC. Amino acid sequence: CAWGLQGGEQYF.

The V and J genes are TRBV16 and TRBJ1-3; 7 nucleotides agree with TRBD1. Trimming at V came to 8 bases and at J to 2 bases, leaving 6 bases not matched to a gene. Looked up from germline, CDR1 is KGHSY and CDR2 is FQNENV. CDR3 length: 14 residues. CDR3 nucleotides: TGTGCCAGCCGACCAGGGGGTACTGGAAACACCATATATTTT. Its protein is CASRPGGTGNTIYF. Supplemented by reference TRBV16 and TRBJ1-3, the full variable domain reads GEEVAQTPKHLVRGEGQKAKLYCAPIKGHSYVFWYQQVLKNEFKFLISFQNENVFDETGMPKERFSAKCLPNSPCSLEIQATKLEDSAVYFCASRPGGTGNTIYFGEGSWLTVV.

The rearrangement joins TRBV5-8 to TRBJ1-5, with D possibly being TRBD1 (6 bases). The V and J ends lost 2 bases and 0 bases respectively, with 12 bases between them. The CDR3 runs to 16 residues. Germline loops: CDR1 SGHTS, CDR2 YDEGEE. DNA for the CDR3: TGTGCCAGCAGCTTCAGGACAGCATATAGCAATCAGCCCCAGCATTTT. Its translation: CASSFRTAYSNQPQHF.

This clone was counted once. The V gene is TRBV5-6, the J gene TRBJ1-2; unclear D gene. The CDR3 sequence is 14 residues long. V was trimmed by 1 base and J by 3 bases, leaving 10 bases between them. Germline CDR1 SGHDT, CDR2 YYEEEE. The CDR3 sequence is CASSLPSAHYGYTF. In DNA, the CDR3 is TGTGCCAGCAGCTTGCCCTCGGCCCACTATGGCTACACCTTC.

This rearrangement joins TRBV18 to TRBJ1-5; D is undetermined. Between the trimmed V and J ends, which lost 2 bases and 5 bases, there was a span of 7 bases. Germline CDR1 reads KGHSH; CDR2 reads LQKENI. The CDR3 loop spans 13 amino acids. CDR3 coding DNA: TGTGCCAGCTCACCAGTATTAGATCAGCCCCAGCATTTT. This encodes CASSPVLDQPQHF.

This sequence joins TRBV24-1 and TRBJ2-5; D is ambiguous. Trimming took 3 bases from V and 1 from J, leaving 14 bases between them. This CDR3 spans 16 amino acids. Germline V lookup: CDR1 KGHDR, CDR2 SFDVKD. Here the CDR3 DNA reads TGTGCCACCAGTGATGCGGCTATGGGCAGCCAAGAGACCCAGTACTTC. Encoded protein: CATSDAAMGSQETQYF.

This clone was seen more than once but under ten times. CDR3 bases: TGTGCCTCATCCGCGGCCCGAGAGACCCAGTACTTC. Encoded protein: CASSAARETQYF. This chain connects TRBV3-1 (or the pseudogene TRBV3-2) to TRBJ2-5; unclear D gene. There are 12 residues in the CDR3. Germline V lookup: CDR1 LGHDT, CDR2 YNNKEL (reference sequence). The V gene lost 11 bases and the J gene lost 4 bases, with 14 bases spanning the gap.

The CDR3 coding sequence is TGTGCCAGCAGCTTAGCGGCACTGAATGAGCAGTTCTTC. Amino acids: CASSLAALNEQFF. V usage is TRBV7-2 and J usage is TRBJ2-1; D not certain. This CDR3 region has 13 residues. Trimming removed 0 bases at V and 7 bases at J, with 7 bases between. Germline CDR1 SGHTA, CDR2 FQGNSA.

The rearrangement joins TRBV11-2 to TRBJ2-5, with D unclear. The germline V and J ends were trimmed by 5 bases and 7 bases, with 11 bases remaining between them. Germline CDR1 is SGHAT and CDR2 is FQNNGV. The length of the CDR3 is 12 residues. The CDR3, as DNA: TGTGCCAGCAGCCCAGATCGCAGGACCCAGTACTTC. It is translated as CASSPDRRTQYF.

The chain employs TRBV19 and TRBJ2-1; perhaps D is TRBD1 or TRBD2 (6 bases each). V was cut by 0 bases and J by 3 bases, with 15 bases left in between. This CDR3 comprises 17 residues. Germline-derived CDR1 and CDR2 are LNHDA and SQIVND (reference sequence). This CDR3 is CASSIESRGVGYNEQFF. The CDR3 DNA reads TGTGCCAGTAGTATAGAATCGAGGGGGGTGGGCTACAATGAGCAGTTCTTC.

This clone was counted only a few times. The chain uses TRBV5-4 and TRBJ1-1, with TRBD1 identical over 10 bases. CDR3 size: 17 residues. V lost 0 bases and J lost 0; bases outside the gene matches: 5. Germline assignment: CDR1 SGHNT and CDR2 YYREEE (reference sequence). The CDR3 spells CASSLVRDRGLNTEAFF. Here the CDR3 DNA reads TGTGCCAGCAGCTTGGTTCGGGACAGGGGATTGAACACTGAAGCTTTCTTT.

This sequence joins TRBV9 and TRBJ1-2; perhaps TRBD1 as D (6 bases). V dropped 0 bases and J dropped 4 bases, with 10 bases sitting between them. This CDR3 contains 14 residues. CDR1 and CDR2 from the germline V gene are SGDLS and YYNGEE. The CDR3 sequence: CASSVGQGSYGYTF. The CDR3 DNA is TGTGCCAGCAGCGTAGGGCAGGGGAGCTATGGCTACACCTTC.

V is TRBV7-3 and J is TRBJ2-5; a weak D match, TRBD1 (5 bases). The CDR3 sequence is 14 residues long. Trimming took 5 bases from V and 5 from J, leaving 15 bases between them. Germline V gene lookup returns CDR1 SGHTA and CDR2 FQGTGA. CDR3 DNA: TGTGCCAGCAGCCTATACGGTCCAGGGGAGACCCAGTACTTC. This encodes CASSLYGPGETQYF.

The rearrangement links TRBV5-1 to TRBJ1-3, with 8 positions matching TRBD1. CDR1 and CDR2 (germline): SGHRS, YFSETQ. V lost 4 bases to trimming and J lost 3 bases; unmatched junction nucleotides: 6. This CDR3 is 15 amino acids long. The CDR3 loop is CASSEAGGGGNTIYF. CDR3 DNA sequence: TGCGCCAGCAGCGAAGCAGGGGGCGGTGGAAACACCATATATTTT.

The V and J genes are TRBV2 and TRBJ1-2; 7 bases match TRBD1. This CDR3 region has 13 residues. Germline CDR1 is SNHLY and CDR2 is FYNNEI. V trimming: 4 bases; J trimming: 2 bases; junction bases outside the gene matches: 1. The CDR3 region is CASSVTGNYGYTF. The CDR3 DNA sequence: TGTGCCAGCAGTGTGACAGGGAACTATGGCTACACCTTC.

V gene TRBV5-1 combines with J gene TRBJ2-5; 11 nucleotides match TRBD1. The V segment lost 4 bases and the J segment 2 bases; nucleotides outside the gene matches: 7. Germline V gene sequence: CDR1 SGHRS, CDR2 YFSETQ. The CDR3 consists of 16 residues. The CDR3 sequence is CASSTSGQGGQETQYF. CDR3 nucleotides: TGCGCCAGCAGCACCTCGGGACAGGGGGGGCAAGAGACCCAGTACTTC.

This clone has a single count. J is TRBJ1-1 and V is TRBV3-1 (or the pseudogene TRBV3-2); D possibly corresponds to TRBD1 (5 bases). This CDR3 comprises 14 residues. Trimming pared 0 bases from V and 4 bases from J, leaving 9 bases between. From germline, CDR1 is LGHDT and CDR2 YNNKEL (reference sequence). CDR3 in amino acids: CASSQDLQATEAFF. CDR3 in DNA: TGTGCCAGCAGCCAAGATTTACAGGCCACTGAAGCTTTCTTT.